The 18 T cell receptor beta chains in this list originate from one sample, sequenced in a study of blood T cell repertoires in COVID-19 (dated by TCRdb to about 2020). The library was generated by the immunoSEQ multiplex PCR assay. In its TCRdb copy, this immuneACCESS table keeps in-frame sequences only and misses some clones. Where compared with another copy, unresolved V genes explain less than half of these, and the others have no known cause. For this sample the table gives 85,000 to 110,000 clones, of which 88% were detected only once. 3% to 3.5% of the sample lies in the top ten. The specimen was peripheral blood. These receptors were taken from a human donor in a cohort sampled during active COVID-19.

This clone was observed a handful of times. V gene TRBV5-6 combines with J gene TRBJ2-1; weak D call: TRBD1 (6 bases). The V end lost 5 bases, the J end lost 5 bases, and 11 bases lay between the germline ends. The CDR3 extends over 13 amino acids. CDR1 is SGHDT and CDR2 is YYEEEE in the germline V gene. CDR3 loop: CASSTGIHNEQFF. DNA for the CDR3: TGTGCCAGCAGTACAGGGATCCACAATGAGCAGTTCTTC.

This CDR3 is CASSSETGLGNTEAFF. CDR3 sequence (DNA): TGTGCCAGCAGTTCCGAGACAGGGCTTGGGAACACTGAAGCTTTCTTT. This chain joins TRBV21-1 and TRBJ1-1; TRBD1 is the table's D call and was not checked against the DNA. TRBV21-1 is deemed a pseudogene. The CDR3 extends over 16 amino acids.

The chain couples TRBV6-5 to TRBJ2-7, with 10 bases identical to TRBD1. This CDR3 is built from 13 residues. Germline assignment: CDR1 MNHEY and CDR2 SVGAGI. Unmatched junction bases numbered 2, after V lost 6 bases and J lost 3 bases. This CDR3 is CASSDRGRYEQYF. The CDR3 DNA follows: TGTGCCAGCAGCGACAGGGGGCGCTACGAGCAGTACTTC.

V usage is TRBV9 and J usage is TRBJ1-6, with 7 bases that match TRBD1. After removal of 4 bases from V and 10 bases from J, the junction contained 8 bases not matched to a gene. The CDR3 consists of 14 residues. From germline, CDR1 is SGDLS and CDR2 YYNGEE. The CDR3 region has the DNA TGTGCCAGCAGCCGACAGGGTAGCAGGTCACCCCTCCACTTT. It encodes CASSRQGSRSPLHF.

The CDR3 DNA reads TGTGCCAGCAGTTTTTCAGGGGCCAATCAGCCCCAGCATTTT. It translates to CASSFSGANQPQHF. The chain carries TRBV27 and TRBJ1-5; D may be TRBD1 (6 bases). Germline values: CDR1 MNHEY, CDR2 SMNVEV (reference sequence). Trimming removed 3 bases at V and 3 bases at J, with 9 bases between. The CDR3 sequence is 14 residues long.

This chain links TRBV5-1 with TRBJ2-3; D is possibly TRBD1 (6 bases). The V gene lost 3 bases and the J gene lost 0 bases, with 11 bases spanning the gap. The germline CDR1 and CDR2 sequences are SGHRS and YFSETQ. The CDR3 totals 15 residues. CDR3 in amino acids: CASSSSGVSTDTQYF. The DNA of the CDR3 is TGCGCCAGCAGCTCCTCAGGGGTTAGCACAGATACGCAGTATTTT.

This chain connects TRBV28 to TRBJ1-6; 9 nucleotides align to TRBD1. CDR3 size: 14 residues. Losses at the gene ends were 6 bases for V and 9 bases for J; bases not matched to a gene: 6. Germline loops: CDR1 MDHEN, CDR2 SYDVKM. The CDR3 nucleotides are TGTGCCAGCAGGTCGGGACAGGGAGGTTCACCCCTCCACTTT. Its protein product is CASRSGQGGSPLHF. The full variable domain, with the rest looked up from reference TRBV28 and TRBJ1-6, is DVKVTQSSRYLVKRTGEKVFLECVQDMDHENMFWYRQDPGLGLRLIYFSYDVKMKEKGDIPEGYSVSREKKERFSLILESASTNQTSMYLCASRSGQGGSPLHFGNGTRLTVT.

The chain couples TRBV19 to TRBJ2-1; TRBD2 is a possible D gene (5 bases). The germline V gene has CDR1 LNHDA and CDR2 SQIVND (reference sequence). Deletions cut 5 bases from V and 2 bases from J, with 19 bases between. This CDR3 has 17 residues. The chain's CDR3 is CASSDGLWRPAYNEQFF. CDR3 DNA: TGTGCCAGTAGTGACGGACTCTGGCGTCCCGCCTACAATGAGCAGTTCTTC.

The V and J genes are TRBV14 and TRBJ2-5, with 9 nucleotides matching TRBD1. This CDR3 contains 15 residues. V dropped 1 base and J dropped 3; count of bases not matched to a gene: 3. CDR1 SGHDN and CDR2 FVKESK come from the germline V gene. The CDR3 bases are TGTGCCAGCAGCCAAGTTACAGGGGGCGAAGAGACCCAGTACTTC. It translates to CASSQVTGGEETQYF. Complete variable domain (other parts from reference TRBV14 and TRBJ2-5): EAGVTQFPSHSVIEKGQTVTLRCDPISGHDNLYWYRRVMGKEIKFLLHFVKESKQDESGMPNNRFLAERTGGTYSTLKVQPAELEDSGVYFCASSQVTGGEETQYFGPGTRLLVL.

The chain carries TRBV15 and TRBJ1-5, with D maybe TRBD1 (6 bases). This CDR3 is built from 17 residues. Trimming stripped 0 bases from V and 1 base from J, with 13 bases between. Germline assignment: CDR1 LNHNV and CDR2 YYDKDF (reference sequence). Here the CDR3 DNA reads TGTGCCACCAGCAGAGATTATTTTGACAGGAGCAATCAGCCCCAGCATTTT. Encoded protein: CATSRDYFDRSNQPQHF.

This sequence joins TRBV7-9 and TRBJ2-5, with 12 nucleotides matching TRBD2. The CDR3 covers 14 residues. In germline, CDR1 is SEHNR, CDR2 FQNEAQ (reference sequence). Germline trimming cut 8 bases from V and 2 bases from J; bases unmatched to any gene: 3. The CDR3 is CASELAGGQETQYF. The CDR3 DNA reads as TGTGCCAGCGAACTAGCGGGGGGACAAGAGACCCAGTACTTC. The whole variable domain, remainder taken from reference TRBV7-9 and TRBJ2-5, is DTGVSQNPRHKITKRGQNVTFRCDPISEHNRLYWYRQTLGQGPEFLTYFQNEAQLEKSRLLSDRFSAERPKGSFSTLEIQRTEQGDSAMYLCASELAGGQETQYFGPGTRLLVL.

The chain joins TRBV5-8 to TRBJ1-1; no definite D call. The CDR3 runs 14 residues. Trimming stripped 2 bases from V and 7 bases from J, with 15 bases between. The germline gives CDR1 SGHTS, CDR2 YDEGEE. CDR3 sequence: CASSFERAAHEAFF. DNA for the CDR3: TGTGCCAGCAGCTTCGAGAGGGCAGCTCATGAAGCTTTCTTT.

V usage is TRBV2 and J usage is TRBJ2-2; tentatively, D is TRBD2 (6 bases). Germline CDR1 reads SNHLY; CDR2 reads FYNNEI. The CDR3 contains 16 residues. Trimming left V 7 bases short and J 2 bases short, with 17 bases between. CDR3 loop: CASTPGLQINTGELFF. DNA of the CDR3: TGTGCCAGCACCCCGGGACTTCAAATAAACACCGGGGAGCTGTTTTTT.

J is TRBJ2-5 and V is TRBV5-1; TRBD2 matches 16 bases. J gave up 2 bases and V 4 bases, and 5 bases lay outside the gene matches. The CDR3 runs to 17 residues. CDR1 is SGHRS and CDR2 is YFSETQ in the germline V gene. The CDR3: CASSVGLAGGRQETQYF. The DNA for the CDR3 is TGCGCCAGCAGCGTGGGACTAGCGGGGGGGCGACAAGAGACCCAGTACTTC.

V gene TRBV4-3 combines with J gene TRBJ1-1, with D possibly being TRBD1 (5 bases). The CDR3 has 14 residues. Germline V CDR1 and CDR2: LGHNA, YSLEER. Trimming stripped 1 base from V and 4 bases from J, with 10 bases between. Written as DNA, the CDR3 is TGCGCCAGCAGCCAAGGGCGGGGGACCACTGAAGCTTTCTTT. Encoded protein: CASSQGRGTTEAFF.

V is TRBV5-6 and J is TRBJ1-3; unclear D gene. CDR3 length: 16 amino acids. Germline-derived CDR1 and CDR2 are SGHDT and YYEEEE. V was trimmed by 8 bases and J by 1 base, leaving 19 bases between them. CDR3 loop: CASLVAAGESGNTIYF. The DNA for the CDR3 is TGTGCCAGTCTTGTGGCAGCGGGTGAATCTGGAAACACCATATATTTT.

The rearrangement joins TRBV5-1 to TRBJ2-7; 9 bases align to TRBD1. CDR1 SGHRS and CDR2 YFSETQ come from the germline V gene. Losses at the gene ends were 0 bases for V and 6 bases for J; bases not matched to a gene: 4. The CDR3 spans 14 residues. The DNA of the CDR3 is TGCGCCAGCAGCTTGGTAACAGGGGGCTCCGAGCAGTACTTC. Its translation: CASSLVTGGSEQYF.

This clone was seen a few times. The rearrangement links TRBV15 to TRBJ1-5; 9 positions agree with TRBD1. Germline V gene data show CDR1 as LNHNV and CDR2 as YYDKDF (reference sequence). CDR3 length equals 15 residues. V shed 1 base and J 6 bases; nucleotides not matched to a gene: 4. The CDR3 region is CATSRAGQGRQPQHF. The CDR3 DNA reads as TGTGCCACCAGCAGAGCAGGACAGGGGCGTCAGCCCCAGCATTTT.